This paragraph covers one T cell receptor (beta chain) sequence. Its target is unknown. This sample stems from a study of blood T cells in healthy people across ages. The second PCR ran roughly 6 to 11 cycles with a sample-barcoded 5' primer and J-beta primers. MiXCR, applied by TCRdb to the 5' RACE reads, yields one record per CDR3 protein. The top ten hold over 5% of the sample, which has 1,500,000 or so distinct CDR3 sequences, approximately 59% seen once. Whole-study results and caveats: The study found TCR beta diversity correlated strongly with naive T cell percentage.

The V gene's germline CDR1 is MGHDK and CDR2 SYGVNS. V was shortened by 6 bases and J by 1 base, with 12 bases between the two germline ends. This CDR3 is 14 amino acids long. The chain couples TRBV25-1 to TRBJ1-1; D may be TRBD1 (6 bases). The specimen sequenced was blood. The source is a man younger than 35 in good health. CDR3 in DNA: TGTGCCAGCAGGGCTCCGGGACAGAACACTGAAGCTTTCTTT. As protein: CASRAPGQNTEAFF. The whole variable domain, filled in from reference TRBV25-1 and TRBJ1-1, reads EADIYQTPRYLVIGTGKKITLECSQTMGHDKMYWYQQDPGMELHLIHYSYGVNSTEKGDLSSESTVSRIRTEHFPLTLESARPSHTSQYLCASRAPGQNTEAFFGQGTRLTVV.